Listed below are T cell receptor beta chains from one sample, sequenced in a study of blood T cell repertoires in COVID-19. This table comes from immunoSEQ multiplex PCR, and its TCRdb copy is limited to in-frame clones, with some not included. The profile covers over 200,000 clones, with about 91% appearing a single time and about 2.3% taken by the ten largest. The sequenced sample consisted of PBMCs or T cells enriched from blood (not recorded which). Receptor source: a woman aged 40 to 50 with acute COVID-19. Both conserved end residues are part of each CDR3. D genes are given only for firm matches. For some rows the clone size is stated as once, few or many, or as a class when expanded; others skip it.

j_call clone_size v_call d_call cdr3_nt cdr3_aa
TRBJ1-1 - TRBV27 - TGTGCCAGCAGTTTATCCCCTATCGACACCGGCATGAACACTGAAGCTTTCTTT CASSLSPIDTGMNTEAFF
TRBJ2-5 once TRBV4-3 TRBD1 TGCGCCAGCAGCCCCACAGGGGTTGAGACCCAGTACTTC CASSPTGVETQYF
TRBJ2-3 - TRBV2 TRBD1 TGTGCCAGCAGTGGGACAGGGGGCTCGGATACGCAGTATTTT CASSGTGGSDTQYF
TRBJ1-1 - TRBV6-5 - TGTGCCAGCAGCGGGGGAAGCACTGAAGCTTTCTTT CASSGGSTEAFF
TRBJ2-1 - TRBV21-1 - TGTGCCAGCTGGACAGGGAGCTCCTACAATGAGCAGTTCTTC CASWTGSSYNEQFF
TRBJ1-3 - TRBV9 - TGTGCCAGCACTGGGGGGTCTGGAAACACCATATATTTT CASTGGSGNTIYF
TRBJ1-2 - TRBV5-4 TRBD1 TGTGCCAGCAGCCAGGGGGGACAGGGGGGCGAGGGCTACACCTTC CASSQGGQGGEGYTF
TRBJ1-4 - TRBV9 TRBD1 TGTGCCAGCAGCGTAGGTCGGACAGGGGGGAACGAAAAACTGTTTTTT CASSVGRTGGNEKLFF
TRBJ1-1 - TRBV29-1 - TGCAGCGTCTCCTCGGGGGGACTGAACACTGAAGCTTTCTTT CSVSSGGLNTEAFF
TRBJ2-3 - TRBV7-8 - TGTGCCAGCAGCTTAGATTTGGCTCCAGATACGCAGTATTTT CASSLDLAPDTQYF
TRBJ1-5 - TRBV9 TRBD1 TGTGCCAGCAGCGTCGGTACAGGGGGCGTAAATCAGCCCCAGCATTTT CASSVGTGGVNQPQHF
TRBJ1-2 - TRBV10-1 - TGCGCCAGCAGTCCCTCAGTGGACTATGGCTACACCTTC CASSPSVDYGYTF
TRBJ2-3 - TRBV4-1 TRBD2 TGCGCCAGCAGCCAAGCACTAGCGGGGACAGATACGCAGTATTTT CASSQALAGTDTQYF
TRBJ1-2 - TRBV6-5 TRBD1 TGTGCCAGCAGCCGACAGGGCGGAGGCTACACCTTC CASSRQGGGYTF
TRBJ1-2 - TRBV29-1 TRBD1 TGCAGCGCAGGGACAGGGGAAGGCTATGGCTACACCTTC CSAGTGEGYGYTF
TRBJ1-2 many TRBV7-9 TRBD1 TGTGCCAGCAGCTTTGAGACAGGGGTTGGCTACACCTTC CASSFETGVGYTF
TRBJ2-3 - TRBV9 TRBD2 TGTGCCAGCAGCGTTAGACTAGCGGAGTCCACAGATACGCAGTATTTT CASSVRLAESTDTQYF
TRBJ1-1 - TRBV12-3/TRBV12-4 TRBD1 TGTGCCAGCAGCATGACAGGGGGCACTGAAGCTTTCTTT CASSMTGGTEAFF
TRBJ2-3 - TRBV20-1 TRBD2 TGCAGTGCTAGTGGCCAAGGACTAGCGGGATTGCATACGCAGTATTTT CSASGQGLAGLHTQYF
TRBJ2-5 once TRBV9 - TGTGCCAGCAGCGCCTCACAGGAGTATGAGACCCAGTACTTC CASSASQEYETQYF
TRBJ2-3 - TRBV5-6 TRBD2 TGTGCCAGCAGCCCGGGACTACAAACAGATACGCAGTATTTT CASSPGLQTDTQYF
TRBJ1-2 - TRBV19 - TGTGCCTCCCGGGGGATACAAACTAACTATGGCTACACCTTC CASRGIQTNYGYTF
TRBJ1-2 - TRBV5-4 - TGTGCCAGCAGCGGCGCAGTCTCTCTAAATGGTTGGGGAGCCGGGCTCTACACCTTC CASSGAVSLNGWGAGLYTF
TRBJ2-5 - TRBV2 TRBD2 TGTGCCAGCGGGGTGACTAGCGGGATGGGGACCCAGTACTTC CASGVTSGMGTQYF
TRBJ1-3 - TRBV27 - TGTGCCAGCAGTCTAGGGACATACGGAAACACCATATATTTT CASSLGTYGNTIYF
TRBJ1-1 - TRBV6-5 - TGTGCCAGCAGTTACTCCCGGGGCGGGGTAGCTTTCTTT CASSYSRGGVAFF
TRBJ1-2 - TRBV25-1 TRBD1 TGTGCCAGCAGTAACGCCGGGACAGGACGTGGCTACACCTTC CASSNAGTGRGYTF
TRBJ1-2 - TRBV9 TRBD1 TGTGCCAGCAGCGTAGGAGGGGGCGGCTATGGCTACACCTTC CASSVGGGGYGYTF
TRBJ1-5 - TRBV6-5 TRBD1 TGTGCCAGCAGAGGACAGGGGGGTCAGCCCCAGCATTTT CASRGQGGQPQHF